This T cell receptor beta chain stems from a study of CD8 T cells in Susac syndrome. RNA in amounts of about 0.5 to 1 ug was reverse transcribed with random hexamers. Multiplex PCR with immunoSEQ amplified the TCR beta CDR3 across 54 Vbeta and 13 Jbeta. TCRdb re-called the immunoSEQ multiplex PCR reads with MiXCR, one entry per CDR3 protein. The sample includes around 150,000 distinct CDR3 sequences, 85% to 95% of them seen just once. Peripheral blood CD8+ and CD4+ T cells were profiled by TCR beta sequencing. The CD8+ and CD4+ T cells were negatively isolated, with the TEMRA cells enriched by FACS. This CDR3 region has 14 residues. Germline CDR1 SQVTM, CDR2 ANQGSEA. Losses at the gene ends were 7 bases for V and 3 bases for J; bases not matched to a gene: 6.

Sequencing was carried out using CD4+ T cells from PBMCs. The TCR sequence derives from a human donor with multiple sclerosis. The chain links TRBV29-1 to TRBJ2-1; TRBD2 agrees at 10 bases. The CDR3 coding sequence is TGCAGCGGCCTAGCGGGAGACCTCTACAATGAGCAGTTCTTC. Its translation: CSGLAGDLYNEQFF.